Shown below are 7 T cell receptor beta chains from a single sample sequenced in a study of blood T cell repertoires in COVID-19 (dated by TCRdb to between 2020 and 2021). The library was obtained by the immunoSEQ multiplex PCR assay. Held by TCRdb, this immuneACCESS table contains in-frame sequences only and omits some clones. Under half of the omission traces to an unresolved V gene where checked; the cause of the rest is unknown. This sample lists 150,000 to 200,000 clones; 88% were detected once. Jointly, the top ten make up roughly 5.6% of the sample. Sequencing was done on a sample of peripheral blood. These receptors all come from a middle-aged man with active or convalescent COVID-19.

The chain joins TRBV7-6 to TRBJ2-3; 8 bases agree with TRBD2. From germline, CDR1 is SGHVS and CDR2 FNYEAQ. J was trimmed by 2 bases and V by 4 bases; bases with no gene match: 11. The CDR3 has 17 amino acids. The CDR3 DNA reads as TGTGCCAGCAGCTCTCTACCACCGGGGGGGCCCACAGATACGCAGTATTTT. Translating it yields CASSSLPPGGPTDTQYF.

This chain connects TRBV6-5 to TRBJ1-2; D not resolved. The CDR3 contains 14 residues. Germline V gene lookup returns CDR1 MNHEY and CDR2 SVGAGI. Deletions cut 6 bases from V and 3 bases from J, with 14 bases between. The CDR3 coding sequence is TGTGCCAGCAGCTCCGCTCAGGCTTACTATGGCTACACCTTC. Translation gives CASSSAQAYYGYTF.

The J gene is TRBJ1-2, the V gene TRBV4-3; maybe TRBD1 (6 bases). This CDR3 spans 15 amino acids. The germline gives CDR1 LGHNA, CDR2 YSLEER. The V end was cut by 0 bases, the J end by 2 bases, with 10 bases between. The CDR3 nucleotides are TGCGCCAGCAGCCAAGATAACAGGGACAACTATGGCTACACCTTC. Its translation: CASSQDNRDNYGYTF.

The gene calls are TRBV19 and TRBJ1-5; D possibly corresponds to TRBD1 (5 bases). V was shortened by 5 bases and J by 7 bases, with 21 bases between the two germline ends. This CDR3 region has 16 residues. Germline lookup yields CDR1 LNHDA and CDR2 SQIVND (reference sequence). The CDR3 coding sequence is TGTGCCAGTAGTCGGCGTGGCGGGGACCAACTCCAGCCCCAGCATTTT. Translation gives CASSRRGGDQLQPQHF.

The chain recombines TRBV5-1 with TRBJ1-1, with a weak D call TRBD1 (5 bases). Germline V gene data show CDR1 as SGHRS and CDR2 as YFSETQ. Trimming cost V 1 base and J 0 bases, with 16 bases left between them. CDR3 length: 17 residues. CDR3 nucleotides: TGCGCCAGCAGCTTGTATCAGGGAGGGGTCATGAACACTGAAGCTTTCTTT. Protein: CASSLYQGGVMNTEAFF.

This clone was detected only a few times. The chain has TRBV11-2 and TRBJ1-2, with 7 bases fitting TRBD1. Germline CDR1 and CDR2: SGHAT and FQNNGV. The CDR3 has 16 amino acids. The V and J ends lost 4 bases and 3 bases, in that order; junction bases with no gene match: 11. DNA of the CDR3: TGTGCCAGCAGCTCCAAGTGGAGGGGGCAGGACTATGGCTACACCTTC. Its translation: CASSSKWRGQDYGYTF.

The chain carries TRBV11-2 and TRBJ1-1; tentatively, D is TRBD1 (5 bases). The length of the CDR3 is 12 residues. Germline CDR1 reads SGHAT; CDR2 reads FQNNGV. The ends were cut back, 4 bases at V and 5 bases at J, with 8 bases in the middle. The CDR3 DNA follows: TGTGCCAGCAGCTGGGGGGAAACTGAAGCTTTCTTT. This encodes CASSWGETEAFF.